Following are 16 T cell receptor beta chains from one sample sequenced in a study of blood T cell repertoires in COVID-19. Profiling relied on immunoSEQ multiplex PCR, and the TCRdb table lists in-frame clones only, not all of them. The table lists 410,000 or so clones, approximately 89% of them singletons. What was sequenced was peripheral blood. The receptor source for this set is a woman aged 40 to 55 with COVID-19, enrolled during active disease.

This rearrangement joins TRBV6-2 or TRBV6-3 to TRBJ1-1; D remains unclear. V lost 0 bases to trimming and J lost 4 bases, with 15 bases between them. CDR3 length: 16 amino acids. Germline-derived CDR1 and CDR2 are MNHEY and SVGEGT. The CDR3 bases are TGTGCCAGCAGTTACTCGTCAGTGGTGCGGGGCACTGAAGCTTTCTTT. Protein sequence: CASSYSSVVRGTEAFF.

The V call is TRBV9, the J call TRBJ1-1; no clear D gene. Germline V lookup: CDR1 SGDLS, CDR2 YYNGEE. Trimming removed 3 bases at V and 6 bases at J, with 12 bases between. The CDR3 length is 13 residues. As DNA, the CDR3 is TGTGCCAGCAGCGACCTCGGTGGAGCTGAAGCTTTCTTT. Protein sequence: CASSDLGGAEAFF.

The chain recombines TRBV28 with TRBJ1-1, with 8 bases that match TRBD1. This CDR3 contains 16 residues. The ends lost 3 bases at V and 1 base at J; junction bases unmatched: 7. Germline lookup yields CDR1 MDHEN and CDR2 SYDVKM. The CDR3 here is CASSFQGARPNTEAFF. CDR3 DNA: TGTGCCAGCAGTTTTCAGGGGGCGCGCCCGAACACTGAAGCTTTCTTT.

V and J are TRBV7-2 and TRBJ1-2; D might be TRBD1 (5 bases). The CDR3 length is 15 residues. Between the trimmed V and J ends, which lost 7 bases and 2 bases, there was a span of 17 bases. The V gene's germline CDR1 is SGHTA and CDR2 FQGNSA. CDR3 residues: CASNEGTPLNYGYTF. The CDR3 DNA sequence: TGTGCCAGCAACGAAGGGACTCCGCTAAACTATGGCTACACCTTC.

V gene TRBV3-1 (or the pseudogene TRBV3-2) combines with J gene TRBJ2-2; the D gene is possibly TRBD2 (5 bases). This CDR3 comprises 11 residues. Germline CDR1 and CDR2: LGHDT and YNNKEL (reference sequence). V lost 8 bases and J 5 bases, leaving 6 bases between the germline ends. As DNA, the CDR3 is TGTGCCAGCCGGGAAACCGGGGAGCTGTTTTTT. Protein: CASRETGELFF.

The chain couples TRBV7-9 to TRBJ1-2; perhaps TRBD1 as D (6 bases). Germline lookup yields CDR1 SEHNR and CDR2 FQNEAQ (reference sequence). The CDR3 totals 16 residues. Trimming cost V 4 bases and J 8 bases, with 23 bases left between them. The chain's CDR3 is CASSYPGRGSYGGYTF. DNA for the CDR3: TGTGCCAGCAGCTACCCGGGGAGGGGGTCCTACGGCGGCTACACCTTC. The full variable domain, completed using reference TRBV7-9 and TRBJ1-2, is DTGVSQNPRHKITKRGQNVTFRCDPISEHNRLYWYRQTLGQGPEFLTYFQNEAQLEKSRLLSDRFSAERPKGSFSTLEIQRTEQGDSAMYLCASSYPGRGSYGGYTFGSGTRLTVV.

This chain connects TRBV7-3 to TRBJ2-1, with a weak D call TRBD2 (7 bases). Germline V lookup: CDR1 SGHTA, CDR2 FQGTGA. V lost 5 bases and J 6 bases, leaving 14 bases between the germline ends. The CDR3 contains 14 residues. The CDR3 is CASSPRGAANEQFF. Written as DNA, the CDR3 is TGTGCCAGCAGCCCACGGGGGGCGGCCAATGAGCAGTTCTTC.

The V gene is TRBV28, the J gene TRBJ2-7; tentative D call: TRBD1 (5 bases). Trimming took 3 bases from V and 0 from J, leaving 15 bases between them. Germline CDR1 is MDHEN and CDR2 is SYDVKM. The length of the CDR3 is 16 residues. As DNA, the CDR3 is TGTGCCAGCAGTTTTAAAATATCGACAGCCTCCTACGAGCAGTACTTC. Its protein is CASSFKISTASYEQYF.

The V gene is TRBV27, the J gene TRBJ1-1; D is uncertain. The CDR3 totals 13 residues. V dropped 3 bases and J dropped 7 bases, with 12 bases sitting between them. Germline V gene lookup returns CDR1 MNHEY and CDR2 SMNVEV (reference sequence). The chain's CDR3 is CASSFPGILEAFF. The DNA for the CDR3 is TGTGCCAGCAGTTTCCCGGGGATACTTGAAGCTTTCTTT.

The chain carries TRBV10-1 and TRBJ1-2, with 8 bases lining up with TRBD1. The CDR3 is 17 amino acids. After removal of 4 bases from V and 2 bases from J, the junction contained 12 bases not matched to a gene. Germline loops: CDR1 WNHNN, CDR2 SYGVQD (reference sequence). The CDR3 DNA sequence: TGCGCCAGCAGTGTTACCCCCGCGGGACAGGCAAACTATGGCTACACCTTC. The encoded protein is CASSVTPAGQANYGYTF.

This chain joins TRBV3-1 (or the pseudogene TRBV3-2) and TRBJ1-6, with 11 bases lining up with TRBD1. V shed 4 bases, J shed 9 bases, and the junction held 8 bases outside the gene matches. The CDR3 extends over 16 amino acids. The germline V gene encodes CDR1 LGHDT and CDR2 YNNKEL (reference sequence). CDR3 sequence (DNA): TGTGCCAGCAGCCCCTGGGACAGGGGGACTCGTTCACCCCTCCACTTT. It is translated as CASSPWDRGTRSPLHF.

This clone was detected once. V usage is TRBV27 and J usage is TRBJ2-3; 9 positions agree with TRBD1. Trimming cost V 8 bases and J 3 bases; bases outside gene matches: 3. The CDR3 totals 13 residues. The germline gives CDR1 MNHEY, CDR2 SMNVEV (reference sequence). The CDR3 reads CASLGQGTDTQYF. DNA for the CDR3: TGTGCCAGCCTTGGACAGGGGACAGATACGCAGTATTTT.

V is TRBV25-1 and J is TRBJ1-4; D gene unclear. This CDR3 contains 14 residues. V lost 5 bases to trimming and J lost 3 bases, with 10 bases between them. Germline V gives CDR1 MGHDK, CDR2 SYGVNS. DNA of the CDR3: TGTGCCAGCAGTCAACATCAGGCTAATGAAAAACTGTTTTTT. Translating it yields CASSQHQANEKLFF.

The chain recombines TRBV5-1 with TRBJ2-3, with 14 bases identical to TRBD2. The J segment lost 2 bases and the V segment lost 2 bases, leaving 7 bases of the junction unmatched. Germline CDR1 reads SGHRS; CDR2 reads YFSETQ. The CDR3 covers 18 residues. For the CDR3, the DNA is TGCGCCAGCAGCTTAGGACTAGCGGGAGGTTACCACACAGATACGCAGTATTTT. Translation gives CASSLGLAGGYHTDTQYF.

The V and J genes are TRBV19 and TRBJ1-3; 7 nucleotides agree with TRBD1. J gave up 2 bases and V 4 bases, and 5 bases lay outside the gene matches. Germline V gene sequence: CDR1 LNHDA, CDR2 SQIVND (reference sequence). The CDR3 consists of 15 residues. In nucleotides, the CDR3 is TGTGCCAGTAGTAGACAGGGAAGCGCTGGAAACACCATATATTTT. This sequence encodes CASSRQGSAGNTIYF. Together with reference TRBV19 and TRBJ1-3, the CDR3 gives the full variable domain: DGGITQSPKYLFRKEGQNVTLSCEQNLNHDAMYWYRQDPGQGLRLIYYSQIVNDFQKGDIAEGYSVSREKKESFPLTVTSAQKNPTAFYLCASSRQGSAGNTIYFGEGSWLTVV.

The chain joins TRBV10-3 to TRBJ2-1; 15 nucleotides agree with TRBD2. The CDR3 runs to 17 residues. In germline, CDR1 is ENHRY, CDR2 SYGVKD. V was clipped by 3 bases and J by 7 bases; unmatched bases: 7. The DNA for the CDR3 is TGTGCCATCAGTGAAGAGGGGGGGACTAGCGGGAGGAATGAGCAGTTCTTC. Translation: CAISEEGGTSGRNEQFF.